The 9 T cell receptor beta chains listed next were all sequenced from one sample in a study of beta chain features in type 1 diabetes. TCRB transcripts that were expressed got sequenced, as all of the isolated RNA had been reverse transcribed. The data were produced by immunoSEQ multiplex PCR, yet TCRdb's version contains in-frame clones alone and is incomplete. The sample records about 900,000 clones, roughly 17% being singletons. Sequenced sample: naive CD4+ T cells from blood. These receptors were obtained from a woman aged 18 to 35 in good health.

This clone was picked up a small number of times. This chain links TRBV7-9 with TRBJ1-4; 7 bases line up with TRBD1. Germline V gives CDR1 SEHNR, CDR2 FQNEAQ (reference sequence). The CDR3 extends over 14 amino acids. Trimming removed 3 bases from V and 3 bases from J; junction bases left unmatched: 1. In nucleotides, the CDR3 is TGTGCCAGCAGCTTTGGACAGGCTAATGAAAAACTGTTTTTT. This translates into CASSFGQANEKLFF. Combining the CDR3 with reference TRBV7-9 and TRBJ1-4 gives the whole variable domain DTGVSQNPRHKITKRGQNVTFRCDPISEHNRLYWYRQTLGQGPEFLTYFQNEAQLEKSRLLSDRFSAERPKGSFSTLEIQRTEQGDSAMYLCASSFGQANEKLFFGSGTQLSVL.

Remarks on this clone: In the same sample, other DNA sequences code for this CDR3. This sequence joins TRBV7-2 and TRBJ2-6; unclear D gene. Germline CDR1 SGHTA, CDR2 FQGNSA. V lost 3 bases to trimming and J lost 0 bases, with 9 bases between them. This CDR3 has 16 amino acids. CDR3: CASSFNLISGANVLTF. The CDR3, as DNA: TGTGCCAGCAGCTTCAACCTAATCTCTGGGGCCAACGTCCTGACTTTC. The whole variable domain, remainder taken from reference TRBV7-2 and TRBJ2-6, is GAGVSQSPSNKVTEKGKDVELRCDPISGHTALYWYRQSLGQGLEFLIYFQGNSAPDKSGLPSDRFSAERTGGSVSTLTIQRTQQEDSAVYLCASSFNLISGANVLTFGAGSRLTVL.

The J gene is TRBJ2-7, the V gene TRBV10-2, with D possibly matching TRBD2 (6 bases). Trimming cost V 8 bases and J 4 bases, with 18 bases left between them. CDR1 and CDR2 from the germline V gene are WSHSY and SAAADI. This CDR3 is built from 14 residues. CDR3 region: CASREQGKGYEQYF. DNA of the CDR3: TGCGCCAGCCGGGAGCAGGGAAAGGGGTACGAGCAGTACTTC.

This clone has only a few counts. The sample carries other DNA sequences with the same CDR3. J is TRBJ2-7 and V is TRBV10-3; D unresolved. Germline-derived CDR1 and CDR2 are ENHRY and SYGVKD. V lost 3 bases and J lost 3, with 3 bases in between. This CDR3 region has 11 residues. CDR3 DNA: TGTGCCATCAGTGACCTCTACGAGCAGTACTTC. Its protein product is CAISDLYEQYF.

The CDR3 DNA is TGTGCCAGCAGTCTCCTAGCGGGAGAGGGTGAGCAGTTCTTC. As protein: CASSLLAGEGEQFF. The rearrangement uses TRBV6-6 and TRBJ2-1, with TRBD2 identical over 10 bases. The CDR3 is 14 residues long. CDR1 and CDR2 from the germline V gene are MNHNY and SVGAGI (reference sequence). J was trimmed by 9 bases and V by 5 bases; bases with no gene match: 7.

This chain joins TRBV5-1 and TRBJ2-2, with D perhaps assigned TRBD1 or TRBD2 (6 bases each). V lost 4 bases to trimming and J lost 4 bases, with 14 bases between them. The CDR3 loop spans 15 amino acids. In germline, CDR1 is SGHRS, CDR2 YFSETQ. In DNA form, the CDR3 reads TGCGCCAGCAGCCCCGGGGGACAAATCACCGGGGAGCTGTTTTTT. Encoded protein: CASSPGGQITGELFF.

The table lists this clone with a few counts. The gene calls are TRBV11-2 and TRBJ1-1, with TRBD1 matching 9 bases. Trimming at V came to 5 bases and at J to 8 bases, leaving 3 bases not matched to a gene. This CDR3 region has 12 residues. Germline V gives CDR1 SGHAT, CDR2 FQNNGV. The CDR3 here is CASSRDRAEAFF. CDR3 nucleotide sequence: TGTGCCAGCAGCCGGGACAGGGCCGAAGCTTTCTTT.

CDR3 sequence (DNA): TGTGCCACCAGCAGAGGTGACTCCGGTAGCAATCAGCCCCAGCATTTT. Its protein is CATSRGDSGSNQPQHF. The rearrangement uses TRBV15 and TRBJ1-5; D unclear. Trimming left V 1 base short and J 0 bases short, with 10 bases between. Germline CDR1 and CDR2: LNHNV and YYDKDF (reference sequence). The CDR3 spans 16 residues. The full variable domain, rest sourced from reference TRBV15 and TRBJ1-5, is DAMVIQNPRYQVTQFGKPVTLSCSQTLNHNVMYWYQQKSSQAPKLLFHYYDKDFNNEADTPDNFQSRRPNTSFCFLDIRSPGLGDTAMYLCATSRGDSGSNQPQHFGDGTRLSIL.

This clone occurred a few times. CDR3 loop: CASTAGHQPQHF. CDR3 sequence (DNA): TGTGCCAGTACGGCAGGGCATCAGCCCCAGCATTTT. The V and J genes are TRBV19 and TRBJ1-5; possibly TRBD1 for D (5 bases). Germline CDR1 reads LNHDA; CDR2 reads SQIVND (reference sequence). The V end lost 7 bases, the J end lost 5 bases, and 9 bases lay between the germline ends. The CDR3 covers 12 residues. The full variable domain, with the rest looked up from reference TRBV19 and TRBJ1-5, is DGGITQSPKYLFRKEGQNVTLSCEQNLNHDAMYWYRQDPGQGLRLIYYSQIVNDFQKGDIAEGYSVSREKKESFPLTVTSAQKNPTAFYLCASTAGHQPQHFGDGTRLSIL.